This T cell receptor (beta chain) appears in the sequencing data of a study of blood T cell repertoires in COVID-19 (dated by TCRdb to about 2020). Regarding the research as a whole: Collaborator samples came from the United States, Italy and Spain and covered acute and convalescent phases of COVID-19. A de-identified subject ID, COVID-19 status, age in years and sex were almost always included in the sample metadata. Where available, HLA class I and class II types were taken from metadata supplied by the sample provider and were not determined by assay-based typing. A freely available public database, intended as a resource for researchers studying the immune response to SARS-CoV-2, is where the repertoires were released. The samples were drawn from the first 160 participants of the ongoing ImmuneRACE study and from about 1,200 subjects provided by 6 global collaborators. The material from the prospective study consisted of cDNA or gDNA derived from T cells, B-cell-depleted T cells, or PBMCs. The dataset comprised deeply sampled blood TCRbeta repertoires from subjects exposed to, actively infected with, or recovered from COVID-19.

About this clone: The target of this receptor is not known. The record has no base qualities; no much larger clone is one base away.

The immunoSEQ Assay, a bias-controlled multiplex PCR, was used to amplify TCRbeta CDR3 regions from genomic DNA. For the original study's pipeline: The number of nucleated cells in each sample was estimated by amplification of reference gene primers within the assay. To quantify the absolute abundance of each unique TCRbeta CDR3 rearrangement, sequence reads were collapsed and filtered. For each sample, productive Simpson clonality was calculated as the square root of Simpson's diversity index across productive rearrangements. TCRdb mirrors the immuneACCESS table, restricted to in-frame sequences. Some clones are absent from its copies; in checked studies, under half trace to an unresolved V gene, and the reason for the others is unknown. V, J and clone size derive from that table, while D and trimming were established from the DNA sequence. The sample contains more than 400,000 clones, about 92% of them found a single time. Jointly, the top ten make up more than 0.55% of the sample.

Points the paper makes about the study in general: The quantity of clinical and demographic metadata differed by source and by participant and was supplied without curation.

Participants in the prospective study were enrolled through a virtual design, were aged about 18 to 100 years, and lived in fewer than 30 United States geographic areas. Cohort assignment in the prospective study relied on participant-reported clinical history from a screening survey and a study questionnaire. For ImmuneRACE Cohort 3, a participant was defined as recovered based on two consecutive negative NP/OP PCR tests, clearance by a healthcare professional, or resolution of symptoms. In the prospective study, mobile phlebotomists collected whole blood, serum and a nasopharyngeal or oropharyngeal swab from each participant. Additional blood draws and questionnaires over an approximately two-month period could optionally be provided by prospective study participants. Blood samples from the prospective study were shipped frozen or at room temperature prior to DNA extraction. V loses 3 bases of germline sequence and J loses 4 bases, and the interval between the two ends is 15 bases. Per the germline V gene, MDHEN is the CDR1 and SYDVKM is the CDR2. Reading from cysteine to phenylalanine, the CDR3 counts 15 amino acids. CDR3 DNA is the only sequence kept; it has 45 bases, read in frame from the first base.

The source material was PBMCs or T cells enriched from blood (not recorded which). The receptor chain draws on TRBV28 and TRBJ1-2, with no confidently assigned D gene. This TCR derives from a man between 18 and 29 years old who had recovered from COVID-19. The DNA reads TGTGCCAGCAGTTTTGATCCACAACCGGGCTATGGCTACACCTTC. Translation gives CASSFDPQPGYGYTF.